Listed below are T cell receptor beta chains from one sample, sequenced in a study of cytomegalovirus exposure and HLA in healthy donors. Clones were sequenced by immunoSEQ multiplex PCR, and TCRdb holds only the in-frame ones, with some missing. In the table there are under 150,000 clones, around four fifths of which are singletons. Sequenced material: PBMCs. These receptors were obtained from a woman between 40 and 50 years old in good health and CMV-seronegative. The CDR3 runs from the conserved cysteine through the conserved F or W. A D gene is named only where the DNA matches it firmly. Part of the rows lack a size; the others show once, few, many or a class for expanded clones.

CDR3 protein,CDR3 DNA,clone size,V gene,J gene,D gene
CASSVGEAQPQHF,TGTGCCAGCAGCGTAGGGGAGGCGCAGCCCCAGCATTTT,NA,TRBV9,TRBJ1-5,NA
CASSLSSSGQGAPDTQYF,TGTGCCAGCAGTTTATCGAGTTCTGGACAGGGGGCCCCAGATACGCAGTATTTT,NA,TRBV27,TRBJ2-3,TRBD1
CASSATGSHNYGYTF,TGTGCCAGCAGTGCGACAGGGTCGCATAACTATGGCTACACCTTC,NA,TRBV25-1,TRBJ1-2,TRBD1
CASAAGLSGNTIYF,TGTGCCAGCGCAGCAGGTCTTTCTGGAAACACCATATATTTT,NA,TRBV28,TRBJ1-3,NA
CASSGRGANTEAFF,TGTGCCAGCAGCGGGCGGGGTGCTAACACTGAAGCTTTCTTT,NA,TRBV7-2,TRBJ1-1,NA
CASSLRQGGSPLHF,TGTGCCAGCAGTTTAAGGCAGGGGGGTTCACCCCTCCACTTT,NA,TRBV28,TRBJ1-6,TRBD1
CASSLDPSGGRETQYF,TGCGCCAGCAGCTTGGACCCTAGCGGGGGGCGAGAGACCCAGTACTTC,NA,TRBV5-1,TRBJ2-5,TRBD2
CASSPSLGANQPQHF,TGTGCCAGCTCACCGAGTCTGGGAGCAAATCAGCCCCAGCATTTT,NA,TRBV18,TRBJ1-5,NA
CASKLKGAWGEKLFF,TGTGCCAGCAAGCTGAAGGGGGCGTGGGGTGAAAAACTGTTTTTT,NA,TRBV7-9,TRBJ1-4,TRBD1
CASSWPPGGQETQYF,TGTGCCAGCAGCTGGCCCCCCGGGGGCCAAGAGACCCAGTACTTC,NA,TRBV5-6,TRBJ2-5,NA
CASSQVGGSTEAFF,TGCGCCAGCAGCCAAGTAGGGGGAAGCACTGAAGCTTTCTTT,NA,TRBV4-1,TRBJ1-1,NA
CASSYRATGTGPEAFF,TGTGCCAGCAGTTACAGGGCGACAGGAACGGGCCCTGAAGCTTTCTTT,NA,TRBV6-5,TRBJ1-1,NA
CASRPPGQAYNEQFF,TGTGCCAGCAGGCCTCCGGGACAGGCGTACAATGAGCAGTTCTTC,once,TRBV6-5,TRBJ2-1,TRBD1
CASSEASPSLGYTF,TGTGCCAGCAGTGAAGCGTCCCCCTCCTTAGGCTACACCTTC,NA,TRBV6-1,TRBJ1-2,NA
CASSQDPPTSGDRETQYF,TGCGCCAGCAGCCAAGATCCCCCGACTAGCGGGGACCGGGAGACCCAGTACTTC,NA,TRBV4-1,TRBJ2-5,TRBD2